A selection of T cell receptor beta chains follows, all from one sample in a study of T cells in localized non-small cell lung cancer. The method was immunoSEQ multiplex PCR; TCRdb's version includes in-frame clones alone and lacks a portion of them. The sample lists around 26,000 clones, 81% occurring once. Sequencing was performed on peripheral blood, taken before any cancer treatment. The receptor set was obtained from a man aged 40 to 70 with stage III squamous cell lung carcinoma. CDR3s include the opening cysteine and the closing phenylalanine or tryptophan. A D gene is named only where the DNA matches it firmly. Not every row has a clone size; where given, it reads once, few, many or a size class.

clone_size	v_call	d_call	j_call	cdr3_nt	cdr3_aa
NA	TRBV28	NA	TRBJ2-3	TGTGCCAGCAGTTTAGGAGCTCTTAGCACAGATACGCAGTATTTT	CASSLGALSTDTQYF
NA	TRBV11-1	NA	TRBJ2-2	TGTGCCAGCAGCTTAGCTCCAGGGATAACCGGGGAGCTGTTTTTT	CASSLAPGITGELFF
NA	TRBV7-2	TRBD1	TRBJ2-7	TGTGCCAGCAGCTTAGTACTGATGGGACAGGGGTACGAGCAGTACTTC	CASSLVLMGQGYEQYF
NA	TRBV21-1	NA	TRBJ2-3	TGTGCCAGCAGCACAGGGTGTAGGGGGCCCACAGATACGCAGTATTTT	CASSTGCRGPTDTQYF
NA	TRBV5-1	TRBD1	TRBJ2-5	TGCGCCAGCAGCAAGGGACAGGGGGCAGAGACCCAGTACTTC	CASSKGQGAETQYF
NA	TRBV11-2	NA	TRBJ2-5	TGTGCCAGCAGCTTAGCCCCCCTGGGGGAGACCCAGTACTTC	CASSLAPLGETQYF
NA	TRBV5-1	NA	TRBJ2-5	TGCGCCAGCAGCGACTATGAGACCCAGTACTTC	CASSDYETQYF
few	TRBV30	NA	TRBJ1-5	TGTGCCTGGAGTGTCCAGGGACAGCCCCAGCATTTT	CAWSVQGQPQHF
few	TRBV6-5	TRBD1	TRBJ1-6	TGTGCCAGCACCCTAGTCGGACAGGGCAATTCACCCCTCCACTTT	CASTLVGQGNSPLHF
NA	TRBV5-1	NA	TRBJ2-5	TGCGCCAGCAGCCAAGGGGCCCGGGAGACCCAGTACTTC	CASSQGARETQYF
NA	TRBV28	NA	TRBJ2-7	TGTGCCAGCAGTTTAGGGCGCGGGATAAACGAGCAGTACTTC	CASSLGRGINEQYF
NA	TRBV9	TRBD1	TRBJ1-1	TGTGCCAGCAGCGTAGGGAACAGGGGAACTGAAGCTTTCTTT	CASSVGNRGTEAFF
NA	TRBV6-5	TRBD1	TRBJ1-2	TGTGCCAGCTTCTTACAGGGGGCAGGCGGCTACACCTTC	CASFLQGAGGYTF
once	TRBV18	NA	TRBJ1-2	TGTGCCAGCTCCGCAGGTCTTGGAACCTATGGCTACACCTTC	CASSAGLGTYGYTF
NA	TRBV21-1	NA	TRBJ1-2	TGTGCCAGCAGCCAGTCCGGGAGGGGCTACACCTTC	CASSQSGRGYTF
NA	TRBV11-3	TRBD2	TRBJ2-1	TGTGCCAGCAGCAAAGGACTAGCCGGTAGCTCCTACAATGAGCAGTTCTTC	CASSKGLAGSSYNEQFF
few	TRBV11-2	NA	TRBJ1-6	TGTGCCAGCAGTTCTCCGGGGCAGGGCTATTCACCCCTCCACTTT	CASSSPGQGYSPLHF
NA	TRBV29-1	NA	TRBJ2-1	TGCAGCGTTGCGCCACGGTCTGATGAGCAGTTCTTC	CSVAPRSDEQFF
NA	TRBV28	NA	TRBJ2-5	TGTGCCAGCAGTTTCTTAGGAGTCCGGGAGACCCAGTACTTC	CASSFLGVRETQYF
NA	TRBV19	NA	TRBJ1-1	TGTGCCAGTAGTCAGGCCGGGGTTGGGAGACTTCGCGCTGAAGCTTTCTTT	CASSQAGVGRLRAEAFF
once	TRBV6-5	NA	TRBJ1-2	TGTGCCAGCGGGCACTCAGGTGACGGTGGAGGCTACACCTTC	CASGHSGDGGGYTF
NA	TRBV7-2	TRBD1	TRBJ2-1	TGTGCCAGCAGCCCCGACAGGGCCTCCTACAATGAGCAGTTCTTC	CASSPDRASYNEQFF